This T cell receptor beta chain was captured in a study of cytomegalovirus exposure and HLA in healthy donors. Study findings and constraints: It is likely that the observed cluster of highly shared sequence variants was a sequencing artifact. Available immune exposure information was restricted to CMV serostatus only. A later analysis revealed that TCR association rates differed between HLA loci, peaking at DRB1 and bottoming out at HLA-C.

Use of 60 Vbeta and 13 Jbeta primers characterized the PCR. Some clones are missing from TCRdb's copy, which holds only in-frame ones; the method was immunoSEQ multiplex PCR. Of 120,000 or so clones listed, roughly 78% are singletons. This clone was detected once. As yet, its antigen is unknown. J was trimmed by 7 bases and V by 4 bases; bases with no gene match: 2. This CDR3 region has 15 residues. The germline CDR1 and CDR2 sequences are KGHSH and LQKENI. Whereas donors were nominally healthy upon sampling, unrecorded immune exposures were probable. The V gene is TRBV18, the J gene TRBJ2-1; 15 bases map to TRBD2. The sample was PBMCs. This sequence was found in a male donor in good health and CMV-seronegative. The CDR3 is CASSQGLAGGNEQFF. The DNA for the CDR3 is TGTGCCAGCTCACAAGGACTAGCGGGGGGGAATGAGCAGTTCTTC.